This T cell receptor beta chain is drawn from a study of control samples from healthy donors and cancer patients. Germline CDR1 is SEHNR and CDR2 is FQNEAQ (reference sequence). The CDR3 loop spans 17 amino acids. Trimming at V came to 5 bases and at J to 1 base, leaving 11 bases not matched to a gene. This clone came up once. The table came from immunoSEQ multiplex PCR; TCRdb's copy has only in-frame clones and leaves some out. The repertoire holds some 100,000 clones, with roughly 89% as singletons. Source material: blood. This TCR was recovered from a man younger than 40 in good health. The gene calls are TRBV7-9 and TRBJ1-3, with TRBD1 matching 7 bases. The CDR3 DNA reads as TGTGCCAGCAGCGGAAAACGACAGGGATATTCTGGAAACACCATATATTTT. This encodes CASSGKRQGYSGNTIYF.